The T cell receptor (beta chain) under discussion was sequenced for a study of cytomegalovirus exposure and HLA in healthy donors. Findings and limits, study-wide: Per published reports, the classifier diagnosed cytomegalovirus status with high specificity and sensitivity. The HLA-A and HLA-B alleles of most subjects were reportedly predicted accurately from TCR beta sequences.

Only a few counts were recorded for this clone. Its target is not known. CDR1 is LGHNA and CDR2 is YSLEER in the germline V gene. The CDR3 sequence is 14 residues long. The ends lost 0 bases at V and 8 bases at J; junction bases unmatched: 6. With 60 Vbeta and 13 Jbeta primers, the PCR was carried out. TCRdb's table, derived via immunoSEQ multiplex PCR, lists solely in-frame clones and lacks some. In the table there are about 160,000 clones, roughly 72% of which are singletons. The source is a man in his forties in good health and CMV-seropositive. The source material was PBMCs. This chain joins TRBV4-3 and TRBJ1-1; 7 bases align to TRBD1. In DNA form, the CDR3 reads TGCGCCAGCAGCCAAGACCACAGGACAGGAGAAGCTTTCTTT. Translation: CASSQDHRTGEAFF.